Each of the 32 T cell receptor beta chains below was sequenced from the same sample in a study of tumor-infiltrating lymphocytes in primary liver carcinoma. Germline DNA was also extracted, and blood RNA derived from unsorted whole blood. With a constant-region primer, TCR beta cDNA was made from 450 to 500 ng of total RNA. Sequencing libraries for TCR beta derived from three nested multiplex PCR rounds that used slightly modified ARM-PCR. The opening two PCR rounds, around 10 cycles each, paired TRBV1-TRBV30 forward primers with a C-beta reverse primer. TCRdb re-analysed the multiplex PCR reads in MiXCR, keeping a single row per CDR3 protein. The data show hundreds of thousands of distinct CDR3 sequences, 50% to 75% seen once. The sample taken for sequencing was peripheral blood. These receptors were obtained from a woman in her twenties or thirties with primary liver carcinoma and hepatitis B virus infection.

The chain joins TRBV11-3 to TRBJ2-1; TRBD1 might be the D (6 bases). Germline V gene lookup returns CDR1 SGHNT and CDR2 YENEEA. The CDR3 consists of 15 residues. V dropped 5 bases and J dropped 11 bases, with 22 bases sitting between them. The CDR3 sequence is CASSPIGTFGEKQFF. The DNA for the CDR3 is TGTGCCAGCAGCCCGATAGGGACATTTGGAGAGAAGCAGTTCTTC.

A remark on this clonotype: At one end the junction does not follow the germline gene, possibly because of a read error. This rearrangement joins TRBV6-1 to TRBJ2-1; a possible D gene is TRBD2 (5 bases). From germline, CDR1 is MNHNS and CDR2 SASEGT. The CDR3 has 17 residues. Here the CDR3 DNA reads TGTGCCGGCAGTGAAACGGTGAGGGCCCCCAACTACAATGAGCAGTTCTTC. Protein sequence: CAGSETVRAPNYNEQFF.

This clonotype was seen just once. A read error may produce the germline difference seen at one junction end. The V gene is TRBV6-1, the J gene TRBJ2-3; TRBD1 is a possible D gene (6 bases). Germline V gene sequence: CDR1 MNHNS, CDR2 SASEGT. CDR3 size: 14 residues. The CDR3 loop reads CASNSRPRGDTHYF. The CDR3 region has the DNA TGTGCCAGCAATAGCCGACCCAGGGGAGATACGCATTATTTT.

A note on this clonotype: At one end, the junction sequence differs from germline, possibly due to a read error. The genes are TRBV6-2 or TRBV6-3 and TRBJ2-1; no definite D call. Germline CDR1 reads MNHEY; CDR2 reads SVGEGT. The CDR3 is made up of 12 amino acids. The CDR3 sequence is CACRNWANEQFF. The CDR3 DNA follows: TGTGCCTGCAGAAATTGGGCGAATGAGCAGTTCTTC.

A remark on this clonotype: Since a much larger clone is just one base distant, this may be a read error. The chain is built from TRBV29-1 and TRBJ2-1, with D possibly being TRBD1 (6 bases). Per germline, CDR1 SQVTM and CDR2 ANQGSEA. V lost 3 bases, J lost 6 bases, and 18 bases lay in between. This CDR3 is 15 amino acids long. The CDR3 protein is CSVEARAGVGNEQFF. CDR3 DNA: TGCAGCGTTGAGGCAAGGGCAGGGGTAGGCAATGAGCAGTTCTTC.

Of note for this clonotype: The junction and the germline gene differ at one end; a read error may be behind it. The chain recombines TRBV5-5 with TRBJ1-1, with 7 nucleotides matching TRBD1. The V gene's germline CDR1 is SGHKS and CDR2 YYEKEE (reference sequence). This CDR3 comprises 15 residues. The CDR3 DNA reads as TGTGCCGGCAGCTTGGTGTCACAGGGGACAAGTGAAGCTTTCTTT. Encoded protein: CAGSLVSQGTSEAFF. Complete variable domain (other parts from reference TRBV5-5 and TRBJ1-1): DAGVTQSPTHLIKTRGQQVTLRCSPISGHKSVSWYQQVLGQGPQFIFQYYEKEERGRGNFPDRFSARQFPNYSSELNVNALLLGDSALYLCAGSLVSQGTSEAFFGQGTRLTVV.

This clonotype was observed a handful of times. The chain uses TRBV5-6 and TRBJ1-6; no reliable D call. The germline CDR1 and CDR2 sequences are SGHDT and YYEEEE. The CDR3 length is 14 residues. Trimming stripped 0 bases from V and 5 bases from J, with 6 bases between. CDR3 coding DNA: TGTGCCAGCAGCTTGGGGGCGCATAATTCACCCCTCCACTTT. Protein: CASSLGAHNSPLHF.

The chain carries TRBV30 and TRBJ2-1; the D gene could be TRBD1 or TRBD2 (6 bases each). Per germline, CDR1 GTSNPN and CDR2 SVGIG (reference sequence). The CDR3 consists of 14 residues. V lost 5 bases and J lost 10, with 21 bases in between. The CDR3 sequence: CAWSVSGGRKEQFF. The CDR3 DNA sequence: TGTGCCTGGTCTGTGTCCGGGGGCCGCAAAGAGCAGTTCTTC.

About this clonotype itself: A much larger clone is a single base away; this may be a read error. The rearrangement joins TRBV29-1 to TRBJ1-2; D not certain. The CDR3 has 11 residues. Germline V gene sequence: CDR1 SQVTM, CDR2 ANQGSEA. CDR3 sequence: CIVVKIDGYTF. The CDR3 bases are TGCATCGTTGTGAAAATCGATGGCTACACCTTC.

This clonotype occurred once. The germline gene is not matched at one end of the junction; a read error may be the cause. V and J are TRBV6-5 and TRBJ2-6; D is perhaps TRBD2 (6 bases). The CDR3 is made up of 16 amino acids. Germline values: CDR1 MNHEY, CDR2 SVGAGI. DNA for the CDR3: TGTGCCAGCATTTACTCCCCGGGAGCTGGGGCCAACGCCCTGACTTTC. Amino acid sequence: CASIYSPGAGANALTF.

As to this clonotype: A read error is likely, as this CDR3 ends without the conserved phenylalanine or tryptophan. Here the CDR3 reads CASSLWISGFLKQFL. The CDR3 nucleotides read TGTGCCAGCAGCTTATGGATAAGCGGGTTTCTGAAGCAGTTCCTC. The chain recombines TRBV11-2 with TRBJ2-1; TRBD2 might be the D (6 bases). Trimming shortened V by 2 bases and J by 11 bases, and 19 bases separated the two germline ends. The CDR3 consists of 15 residues. Germline CDR1 and CDR2: SGHAT and FQNNGV.

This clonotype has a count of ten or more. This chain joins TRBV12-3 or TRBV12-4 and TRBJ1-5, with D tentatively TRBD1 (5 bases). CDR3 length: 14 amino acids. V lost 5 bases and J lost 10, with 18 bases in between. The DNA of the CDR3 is TGTGCCAGCAGTCCTGAACCGGGACCCTACCCCCAGCATTTT. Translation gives CASSPEPGPYPQHF.

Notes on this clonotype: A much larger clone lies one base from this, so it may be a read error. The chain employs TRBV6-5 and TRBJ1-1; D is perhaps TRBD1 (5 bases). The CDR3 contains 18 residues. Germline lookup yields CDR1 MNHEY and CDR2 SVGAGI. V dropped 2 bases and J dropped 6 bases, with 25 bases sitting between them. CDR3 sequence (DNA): TGTGCCAGCAGTTACGGACATGGTTATACATCGTTCGCCGCTGAAGCTTTCTTT. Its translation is CASSYGHGYTSFAAEAFF.

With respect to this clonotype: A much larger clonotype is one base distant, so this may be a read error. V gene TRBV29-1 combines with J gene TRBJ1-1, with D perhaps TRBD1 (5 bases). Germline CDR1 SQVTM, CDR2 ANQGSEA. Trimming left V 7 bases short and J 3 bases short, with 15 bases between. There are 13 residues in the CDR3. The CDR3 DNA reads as TGCAGCGCAAGATTGTGGGGGGACACTGAAGCTTTCTTT. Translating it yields CSARLWGDTEAFF.

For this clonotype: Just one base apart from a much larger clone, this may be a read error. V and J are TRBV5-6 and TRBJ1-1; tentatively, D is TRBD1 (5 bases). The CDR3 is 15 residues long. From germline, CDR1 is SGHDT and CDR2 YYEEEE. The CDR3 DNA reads TGTGCCAGCTGCTTGGGCTCCGGACAGAACACTGAAGCTTTCTTT. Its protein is CASCLGSGQNTEAFF.

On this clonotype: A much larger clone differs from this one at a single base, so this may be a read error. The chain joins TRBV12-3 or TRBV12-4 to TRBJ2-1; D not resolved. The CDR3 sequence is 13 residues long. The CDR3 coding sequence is TGTGCCAGCAGTTTCCGGCGGCGCAATGAGCATTTCTTC. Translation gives CASSFRRRNEHFF.

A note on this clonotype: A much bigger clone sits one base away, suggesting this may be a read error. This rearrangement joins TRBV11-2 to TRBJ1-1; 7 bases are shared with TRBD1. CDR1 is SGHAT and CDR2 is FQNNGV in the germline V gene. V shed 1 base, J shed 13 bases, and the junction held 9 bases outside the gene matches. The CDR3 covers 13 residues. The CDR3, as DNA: TGTGCCAGCAGCTTAGGGCTACAGGGGCTTGTTTTCTTT. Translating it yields CASSLGLQGLVFF.

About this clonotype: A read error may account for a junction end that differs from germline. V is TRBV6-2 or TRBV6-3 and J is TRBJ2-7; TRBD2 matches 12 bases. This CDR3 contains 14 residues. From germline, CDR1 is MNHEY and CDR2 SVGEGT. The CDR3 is CASRLAGGDYGQYF. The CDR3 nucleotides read TGTGCCAGCAGACTAGCGGGAGGTGACTACGGGCAGTACTTC.

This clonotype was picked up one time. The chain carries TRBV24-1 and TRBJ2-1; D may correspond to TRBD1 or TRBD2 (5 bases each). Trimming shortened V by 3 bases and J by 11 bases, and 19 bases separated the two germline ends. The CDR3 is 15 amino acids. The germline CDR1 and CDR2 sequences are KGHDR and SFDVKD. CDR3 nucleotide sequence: TGTGCCACCAGTGATCTCACCGGGACCCTGGGGAAGCAGTTCTTC. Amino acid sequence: CATSDLTGTLGKQFF.

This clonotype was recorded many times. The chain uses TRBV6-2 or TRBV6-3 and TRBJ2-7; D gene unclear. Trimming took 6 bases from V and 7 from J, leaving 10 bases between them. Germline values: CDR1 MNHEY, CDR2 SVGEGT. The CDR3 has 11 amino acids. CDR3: CASSPRWEQYF. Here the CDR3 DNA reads TGTGCCAGCAGCCCGAGATGGGAGCAGTACTTC.

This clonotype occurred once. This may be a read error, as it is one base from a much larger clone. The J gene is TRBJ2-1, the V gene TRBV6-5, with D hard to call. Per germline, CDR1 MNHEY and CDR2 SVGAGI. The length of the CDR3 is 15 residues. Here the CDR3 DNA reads TGTGCCAGCAGTTACTCGCAGGTTAACTACAAAGAGCAGTTCTTC. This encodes CASSYSQVNYKEQFF.

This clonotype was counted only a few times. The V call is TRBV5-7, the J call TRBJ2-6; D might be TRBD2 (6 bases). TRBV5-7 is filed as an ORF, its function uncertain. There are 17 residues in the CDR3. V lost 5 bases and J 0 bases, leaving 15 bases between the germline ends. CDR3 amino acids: CASRGIGGDSGANVLTF. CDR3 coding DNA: TGTGCCAGCAGGGGGATAGGAGGGGACTCTGGGGCCAACGTCCTGACTTTC.

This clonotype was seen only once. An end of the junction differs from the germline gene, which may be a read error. CDR3 in amino acids: CSARRQGARGENTEAFF. The CDR3 coding sequence is TGCAGCGCGCGGAGACAGGGGGCTCGGGGGGAGAACACCGAAGCTTTCTTT. The gene calls are TRBV29-1 and TRBJ1-1; 10 bases are a match to TRBD1. The CDR3 has 17 amino acids. The V gene's germline CDR1 is SQVTM and CDR2 ANQGSEA.

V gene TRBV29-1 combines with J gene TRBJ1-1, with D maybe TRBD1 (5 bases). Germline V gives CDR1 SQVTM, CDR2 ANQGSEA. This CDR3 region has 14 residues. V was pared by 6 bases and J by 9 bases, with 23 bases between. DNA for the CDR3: TGCAGCGTGAGGGGAGGTGGGGCTTGGACTAAAGCTTTCTTT. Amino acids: CSVRGGGAWTKAFF.

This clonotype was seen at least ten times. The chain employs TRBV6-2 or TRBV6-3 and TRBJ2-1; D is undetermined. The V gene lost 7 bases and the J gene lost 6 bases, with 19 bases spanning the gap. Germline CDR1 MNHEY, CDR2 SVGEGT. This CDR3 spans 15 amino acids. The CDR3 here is CASNFGSPSINEQFF. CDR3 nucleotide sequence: TGTGCCAGCAATTTTGGTTCACCTTCTATCAATGAGCAGTTCTTC.

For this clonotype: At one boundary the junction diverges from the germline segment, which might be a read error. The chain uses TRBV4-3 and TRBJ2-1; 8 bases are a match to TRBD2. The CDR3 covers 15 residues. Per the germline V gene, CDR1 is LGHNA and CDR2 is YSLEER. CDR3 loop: CASSPWSGGAMGAVF. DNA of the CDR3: TGCGCCAGCAGCCCATGGTCGGGGGGGGCTATGGGTGCCGTCTTC.

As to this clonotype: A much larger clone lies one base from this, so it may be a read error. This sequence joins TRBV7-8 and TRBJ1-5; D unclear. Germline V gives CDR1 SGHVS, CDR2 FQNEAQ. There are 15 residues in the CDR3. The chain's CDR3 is CACSLAPTSNQPQHF. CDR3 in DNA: TGTGCCTGCAGCTTAGCGCCGACCAGCAATCAGCCCCAGCATTTT.

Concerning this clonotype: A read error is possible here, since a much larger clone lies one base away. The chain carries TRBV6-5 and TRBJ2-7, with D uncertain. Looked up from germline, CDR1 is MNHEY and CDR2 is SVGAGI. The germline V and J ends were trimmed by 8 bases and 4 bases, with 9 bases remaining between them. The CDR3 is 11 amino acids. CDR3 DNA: TGTGCCAGCCCCTGGAGATACGAGCAGTACTTC. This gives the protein CASPWRYEQYF.

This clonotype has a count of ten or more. DNA of the CDR3: TGCGCCAGCAGCCAGAAACCCCCCGGGACAGGGCAAGAGACCCAGTACTTC. The encoded protein is CASSQKPPGTGQETQYF. The V and J genes are TRBV4-3 and TRBJ2-5; 9 positions match TRBD1. Germline values: CDR1 LGHNA, CDR2 YSLEER. The CDR3 totals 17 residues. V was pared by 3 bases and J by 2 bases, with 10 bases of the junction left unmatched.

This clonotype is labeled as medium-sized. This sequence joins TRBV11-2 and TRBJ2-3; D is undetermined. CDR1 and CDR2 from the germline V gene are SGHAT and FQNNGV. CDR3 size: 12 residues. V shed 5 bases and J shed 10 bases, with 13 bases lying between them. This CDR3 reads CASSTLAWAQYF. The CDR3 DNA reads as TGTGCCAGCAGCACCCTCGCGTGGGCGCAGTATTTT.

CDR3: CASSSPTGAAYNEQFF. The CDR3 DNA follows: TGTGCCAGCAGCTCACCGACAGGGGCCGCCTACAATGAGCAGTTCTTC. The rearrangement joins TRBV5-4 to TRBJ2-1; 8 positions match TRBD1. The CDR3 runs 16 residues. Trimming cost V 3 bases and J 2 bases; bases outside gene matches: 7. Looked up from germline, CDR1 is SGHNT and CDR2 is YYREEE (reference sequence).

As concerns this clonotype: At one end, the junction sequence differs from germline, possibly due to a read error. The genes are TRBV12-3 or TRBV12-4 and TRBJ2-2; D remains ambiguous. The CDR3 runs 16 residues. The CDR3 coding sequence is TGTGCCAGCTGTTTAATTTTGGGGTCTTTCACTGGGGAGCTGTTTTTT. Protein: CASCLILGSFTGELFF.